The rows below give T cell receptor beta chains drawn from one sample of a study of T-cell memory formation after mild COVID-19. One entry per CDR3 protein results from TCRdb running MiXCR on the 5' RACE reads. Altogether about 250,000 distinct CDR3 sequences are present, approximately 15% being singletons, with the ten largest covering 2.1%. The sequencing input was PBMCs or a T cell subset sorted from them (not recorded which). These receptors came from an adult woman who had mild COVID-19 (a few samples of this study predate the infection). Cell type and time point are not known. The CDR3 runs from the conserved cysteine through the conserved F or W. D genes are given only for firm matches. For some rows the clone size is stated as once, few or many, or as a class when expanded; others skip it.

clone size: few; V gene: TRBV12-3/TRBV12-4; J gene: TRBJ2-7; D gene: NA; CDR3 protein: CASSLWRVSSYEQYF; CDR3 DNA: TGTGCCAGCAGTTTATGGCGGGTGAGCTCCTACGAGCAGTACTTC
clone size: few; V gene: TRBV7-6; J gene: TRBJ2-5; D gene: NA; CDR3 protein: CASSLALKETQYF; CDR3 DNA: TGTGCCAGCAGCTTAGCGCTGAAAGAGACCCAGTACTTC
clone size: few; V gene: TRBV24-1; J gene: TRBJ2-5; D gene: NA; CDR3 protein: CATSEEGLAKETQYF; CDR3 DNA: TGTGCCACCAGTGAAGAGGGACTCGCGAAAGAGACCCAGTACTTC
clone size: few; V gene: TRBV7-2; J gene: TRBJ2-7; D gene: NA; CDR3 protein: CASSPVGRGSNRGPYEQYF; CDR3 DNA: TGTGCCAGCAGCCCCGTGGGGAGGGGCTCCAACCGGGGGCCCTACGAGCAGTACTTC
clone size: many; V gene: TRBV7-9; J gene: TRBJ2-7; D gene: NA; CDR3 protein: CASGSFKEGYEQYF; CDR3 DNA: TGTGCCAGCGGCTCCTTCAAGGAAGGATACGAGCAGTACTTC
clone size: few; V gene: TRBV7-9; J gene: TRBJ1-2; D gene: TRBD1; CDR3 protein: CASSLTPGTGGGATF; CDR3 DNA: TGTGCCAGCAGCTTAACTCCCGGGACAGGGGGTGGGGCCACCTTC
clone size: few; V gene: TRBV10-3; J gene: TRBJ1-4; D gene: TRBD1; CDR3 protein: CATWTGSTNEKLFF; CDR3 DNA: TGTGCCACCTGGACAGGCTCGACTAATGAAAAACTGTTTTTT
clone size: NA; V gene: TRBV3-1; J gene: TRBJ2-1; D gene: NA; CDR3 protein: CASSHRPYSYNEQFF; CDR3 DNA: TGTGCCAGCAGCCATCGACCGTACTCCTACAATGAGCAGTTCTTC
clone size: NA; V gene: TRBV6-5; J gene: TRBJ1-2; D gene: NA; CDR3 protein: CASKISALSSYGYTF; CDR3 DNA: TGTGCCAGCAAAATTTCCGCGCTGTCTTCCTATGGCTACACCTTC
clone size: NA; V gene: TRBV6-6; J gene: TRBJ1-1; D gene: TRBD1; CDR3 protein: CASTKQGGRETTEAFF; CDR3 DNA: TGTGCCAGCACCAAACAGGGGGGTAGGGAAACCACTGAAGCTTTCTTT
clone size: NA; V gene: TRBV13; J gene: TRBJ1-1; D gene: NA; CDR3 protein: CASSPQVFAAFF; CDR3 DNA: TGTGCCAGCAGCCCACAGGTGTTCGCGGCTTTCTTT
clone size: NA; V gene: TRBV30; J gene: TRBJ1-1; D gene: NA; CDR3 protein: CAWSITVNTEAFF; CDR3 DNA: TGTGCCTGGAGTATAACAGTGAACACTGAAGCTTTCTTT
clone size: few; V gene: TRBV3-1; J gene: TRBJ1-1; D gene: TRBD1; CDR3 protein: CASSQGTGGAAFF; CDR3 DNA: TGTGCCAGCAGCCAAGGGACAGGAGGGGCGGCTTTCTTT
clone size: NA; V gene: TRBV12-3/TRBV12-4; J gene: TRBJ2-1; D gene: NA; CDR3 protein: CASSFGGLGEFF; CDR3 DNA: TGTGCCAGCAGTTTCGGGGGACTTGGGGAGTTCTTC
clone size: NA; V gene: TRBV3-1; J gene: TRBJ2-3; D gene: NA; CDR3 protein: CASSQVRDTQYF; CDR3 DNA: TGTGCCAGCAGCCAAGTGCGAGATACGCAGTATTTT
clone size: few; V gene: TRBV2; J gene: TRBJ2-3; D gene: NA; CDR3 protein: CASSLVLDTQYF; CDR3 DNA: TGTGCCAGCAGCCTGGTCTTGGATACGCAGTATTTT
clone size: NA; V gene: TRBV20-1; J gene: TRBJ1-2; D gene: TRBD1; CDR3 protein: CSANLRTGDNYGYTF; CDR3 DNA: TGCAGTGCTAATTTAAGGACAGGGGATAACTATGGCTACACCTTC
clone size: few; V gene: TRBV7-3; J gene: TRBJ2-1; D gene: NA; CDR3 protein: CASSSRNEQFF; CDR3 DNA: TGTGCCAGCAGCTCGAGGAATGAGCAGTTCTTC
clone size: many; V gene: TRBV3-1; J gene: TRBJ1-1; D gene: NA; CDR3 protein: CASTAGSRMNTEAFF; CDR3 DNA: TGTGCCAGCACCGCAGGGTCCAGGATGAACACTGAAGCTTTCTTT
clone size: few; V gene: TRBV3-1; J gene: TRBJ2-3; D gene: NA; CDR3 protein: CASSQGRATQYF; CDR3 DNA: TGTGCCAGCAGCCAAGGTCGGGCTACGCAGTATTTT
clone size: NA; V gene: TRBV20-1; J gene: TRBJ2-5; D gene: NA; CDR3 protein: CSRRGPGETQYF; CDR3 DNA: TGCAGTCGGCGGGGGCCGGGGGAGACCCAGTACTTC
clone size: NA; V gene: TRBV9; J gene: TRBJ1-1; D gene: NA; CDR3 protein: CASSVVANTEAFF; CDR3 DNA: TGTGCCAGCAGCGTAGTCGCGAACACTGAAGCTTTCTTT
clone size: NA; V gene: TRBV15; J gene: TRBJ2-2; D gene: NA; CDR3 protein: CATSRDRHTGELFF; CDR3 DNA: TGTGCCACCAGCAGAGATCGGCACACCGGGGAGCTGTTTTTT
clone size: few; V gene: TRBV20-1; J gene: TRBJ1-1; D gene: NA; CDR3 protein: CSASHGPSTEAFF; CDR3 DNA: TGCAGTGCTAGTCACGGGCCGTCCACTGAAGCTTTCTTT
clone size: few; V gene: TRBV5-5; J gene: TRBJ2-5; D gene: NA; CDR3 protein: CASSLGLTIQETQYF; CDR3 DNA: TGTGCCAGCAGCTTGGGGCTGACAATCCAAGAGACCCAGTACTTC
clone size: NA; V gene: TRBV7-9; J gene: TRBJ2-3; D gene: NA; CDR3 protein: CASSPGGDTQYF; CDR3 DNA: TGTGCCAGCAGCCCGGGTGGAGATACGCAGTATTTT
clone size: few; V gene: TRBV5-6; J gene: TRBJ1-1; D gene: NA; CDR3 protein: CASSLRGRYTEAFF; CDR3 DNA: TGTGCCAGCAGCTTGAGGGGCCGGTACACTGAAGCTTTCTTT
clone size: few; V gene: TRBV7-8; J gene: TRBJ2-2; D gene: NA; CDR3 protein: CASSLAGRNGGELFF; CDR3 DNA: TGTGCCAGCAGCTTAGCGGGAAGGAATGGCGGGGAGCTGTTTTTT
clone size: few; V gene: TRBV7-3; J gene: TRBJ2-5; D gene: TRBD2; CDR3 protein: CASSLVGLAGSETQYF; CDR3 DNA: TGTGCCAGCAGCTTAGTGGGACTAGCGGGGTCGGAGACCCAGTACTTC
clone size: many; V gene: TRBV5-1; J gene: TRBJ2-3; D gene: TRBD1; CDR3 protein: CASSSRTGGTSTDTQYF; CDR3 DNA: TGCGCCAGCAGTTCTAGGACAGGGGGCACTAGCACAGATACGCAGTATTTT
clone size: NA; V gene: TRBV9; J gene: TRBJ2-2; D gene: TRBD2; CDR3 protein: CASSLAGGLVTGELFF; CDR3 DNA: TGTGCCAGCAGCCTGGCGGGGGGGCTAGTAACCGGGGAGCTGTTTTTT
clone size: once; V gene: TRBV7-3; J gene: TRBJ2-1; D gene: TRBD2; CDR3 protein: CASSSPTSGKPRGNEQFF; CDR3 DNA: TGTGCCAGCAGCTCCCCGACTAGCGGGAAACCCCGAGGCAATGAGCAGTTCTTC
clone size: NA; V gene: TRBV5-6; J gene: TRBJ1-2; D gene: NA; CDR3 protein: CASILAGRGSGYGYTF; CDR3 DNA: TGTGCCAGCATCCTGGCCGGCCGGGGGTCGGGCTATGGCTACACCTTC